The sequence of this T cell receptor beta chain was determined in a study of blood T cells in healthy people across ages. The CDR3 is 11 amino acids. V lost 4 bases, J lost 10 bases, and 9 bases lay in between. Germline assignment: CDR1 SGHRS and CDR2 YFSETQ. Only a few counts were recorded for this clonotype. Together with a sample-barcoded 5' primer, a J-beta primer mix was included in a second PCR lasting about 6 to 11 cycles. Each cDNA molecule received a tag from a template-switch adaptor that had 12 random nucleotides. TCRdb fed the 5' RACE reads into MiXCR, producing one record per CDR3 protein. The table lists more than 750,000 distinct CDR3 sequences, about 27% of them singletons, with 10% in the top ten. This sample also appeared in a second study, on T cells of mothers and their children. That work states: The donors comprised a handful of children and their three healthy Caucasian mothers.

The chain joins TRBV5-1 to TRBJ2-1; the D gene is possibly TRBD2 (5 bases). Material: blood. This receptor was identified in a woman in her thirties or forties in good health. CDR3 DNA sequence: TGCGCCAGCAGCCTGGACTGGGAGCAGTTCTTC. Residues: CASSLDWEQFF.